Sequencing of this T cell receptor beta chain was carried out in a study of chemoradiotherapy in HPV16-positive cancers. On the study more broadly: Functional T-cell assays on a couple of HPV16-positive patients' cells defined candidate HPV-specific clones and common TCR motifs.

Sequenced by immunoSEQ multiplex PCR; TCRdb stores in-frame clones only, minus some. The sample consists of 12,000 to 15,000 clones, about nine tenths of them appearing once. The V gene's germline CDR1 is SGHRS and CDR2 YFSETQ. CDR3 size: 13 residues. Between the trimmed V and J ends, which lost 1 base and 8 bases, there was a span of 12 bases. The TCR comes from a human donor with HPV-associated anogenital cancer. This chain connects TRBV5-1 to TRBJ1-2, with D perhaps TRBD1 (6 bases). Sequencing used blood, obtained from a patient who underwent chemoradiotherapy. The DNA for the CDR3 is TGCGCCAGCAGCTTGTTAGGGGGTTGGGGCTACACCTTC. Residues: CASSLLGGWGYTF.